This T cell receptor beta chain originates from a study of identical twins. Trimming removed 7 bases from V and 4 bases from J, with 17 bases in between. The CDR3 sequence is 14 residues long. Using its own MiXCR run on the 5' RACE reads, TCRdb lists one record per CDR3 protein. The sample shows about 470,000 distinct CDR3 sequences, 24% of them seen only once. The same specimen was also included in a second study, on T cells expressing NK-cell markers.

The genes are TRBV12-3 or TRBV12-4 and TRBJ2-7; a possible D gene is TRBD1 (6 bases). The sequence was collected from a young woman in good health. Sequencing input: CD4+ T cells sorted from blood. The DNA of the CDR3 is TGTGCCAGCAAATCAGGGACACGACCTTACGAGCAGTACTTC. This encodes CASKSGTRPYEQYF.